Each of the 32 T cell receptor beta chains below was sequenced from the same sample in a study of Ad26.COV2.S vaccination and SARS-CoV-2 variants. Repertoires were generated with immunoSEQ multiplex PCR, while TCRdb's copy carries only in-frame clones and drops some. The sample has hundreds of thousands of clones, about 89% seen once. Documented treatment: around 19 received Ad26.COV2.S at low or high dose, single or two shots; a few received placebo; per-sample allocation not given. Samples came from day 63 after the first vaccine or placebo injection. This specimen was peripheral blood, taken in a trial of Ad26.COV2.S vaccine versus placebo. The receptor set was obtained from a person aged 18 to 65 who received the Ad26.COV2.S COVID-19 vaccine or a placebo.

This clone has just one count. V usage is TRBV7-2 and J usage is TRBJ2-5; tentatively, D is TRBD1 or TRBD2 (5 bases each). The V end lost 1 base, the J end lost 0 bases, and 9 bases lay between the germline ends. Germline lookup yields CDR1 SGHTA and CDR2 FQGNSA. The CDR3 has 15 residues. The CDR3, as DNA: TGTGCCAGCAGCTTAGTGTGGGGGTACCAAGAGACCCAGTACTTC. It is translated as CASSLVWGYQETQYF. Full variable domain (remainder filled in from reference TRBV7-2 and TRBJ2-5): GAGVSQSPSNKVTEKGKDVELRCDPISGHTALYWYRQSLGQGLEFLIYFQGNSAPDKSGLPSDRFSAERTGGSVSTLTIQRTQQEDSAVYLCASSLVWGYQETQYFGPGTRLLVL.

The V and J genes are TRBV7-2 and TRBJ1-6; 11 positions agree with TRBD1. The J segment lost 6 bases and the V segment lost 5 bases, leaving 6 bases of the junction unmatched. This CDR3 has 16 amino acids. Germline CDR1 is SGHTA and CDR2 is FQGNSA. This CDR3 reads CASSQDRGLSNSPLHF. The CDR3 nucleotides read TGTGCCAGCAGCCAGGACAGGGGGCTATCTAATTCACCCCTCCACTTT.

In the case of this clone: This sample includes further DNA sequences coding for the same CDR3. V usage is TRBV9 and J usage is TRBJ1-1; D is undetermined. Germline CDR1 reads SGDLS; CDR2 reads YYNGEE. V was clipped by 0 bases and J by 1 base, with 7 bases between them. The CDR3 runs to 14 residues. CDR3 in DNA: TGTGCCAGCAGCGTAGGTTGGGGGAACACTGAAGCTTTCTTT. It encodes CASSVGWGNTEAFF.

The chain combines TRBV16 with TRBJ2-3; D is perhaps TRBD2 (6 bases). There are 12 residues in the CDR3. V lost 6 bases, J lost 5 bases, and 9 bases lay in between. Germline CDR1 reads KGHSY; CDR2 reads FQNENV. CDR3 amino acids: CASRPGGDTQYF. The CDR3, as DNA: TGTGCCAGCAGACCCGGGGGAGATACGCAGTATTTT.

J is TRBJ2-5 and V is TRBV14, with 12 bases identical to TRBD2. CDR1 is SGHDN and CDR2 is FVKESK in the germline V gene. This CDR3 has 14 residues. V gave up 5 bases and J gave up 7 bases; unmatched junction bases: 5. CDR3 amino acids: CASSAASGRGTQYF. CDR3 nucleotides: TGTGCCAGCAGCGCTGCTAGCGGGAGGGGGACCCAGTACTTC.

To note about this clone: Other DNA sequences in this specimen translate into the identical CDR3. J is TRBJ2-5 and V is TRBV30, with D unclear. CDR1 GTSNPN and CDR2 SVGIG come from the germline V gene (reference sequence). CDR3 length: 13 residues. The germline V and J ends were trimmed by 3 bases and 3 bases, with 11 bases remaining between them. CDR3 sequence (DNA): TGTGCCTGGAGCGCCCGCCCGGAAGAGACCCAGTACTTC. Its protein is CAWSARPEETQYF.

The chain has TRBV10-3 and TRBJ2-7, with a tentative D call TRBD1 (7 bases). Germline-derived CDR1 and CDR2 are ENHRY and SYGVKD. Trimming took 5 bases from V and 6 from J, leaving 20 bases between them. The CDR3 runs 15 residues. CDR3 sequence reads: CAISLGQVRESEQYF. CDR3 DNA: TGTGCCATCAGTCTAGGACAGGTTCGGGAGAGCGAGCAGTACTTC.

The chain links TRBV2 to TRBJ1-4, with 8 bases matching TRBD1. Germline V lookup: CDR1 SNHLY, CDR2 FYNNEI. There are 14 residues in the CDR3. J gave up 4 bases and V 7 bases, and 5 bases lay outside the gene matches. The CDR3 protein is CASILDRGNEKLFF. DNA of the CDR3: TGTGCCAGCATCCTCGACAGGGGTAATGAAAAACTGTTTTTT.

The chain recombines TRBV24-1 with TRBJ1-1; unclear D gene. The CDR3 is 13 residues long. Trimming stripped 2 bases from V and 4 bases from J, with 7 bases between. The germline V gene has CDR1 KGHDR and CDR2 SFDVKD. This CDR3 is CATSDWAGTEAFF. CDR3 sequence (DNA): TGTGCCACCAGTGATTGGGCGGGCACTGAAGCTTTCTTT.

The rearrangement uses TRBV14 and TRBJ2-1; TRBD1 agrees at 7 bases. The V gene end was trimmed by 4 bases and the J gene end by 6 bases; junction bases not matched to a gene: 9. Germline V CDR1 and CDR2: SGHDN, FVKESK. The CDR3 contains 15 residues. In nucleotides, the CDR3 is TGTGCCAGCAGCCGAGCGACAGGGTTCGGCAATGAGCAGTTCTTC. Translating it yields CASSRATGFGNEQFF.

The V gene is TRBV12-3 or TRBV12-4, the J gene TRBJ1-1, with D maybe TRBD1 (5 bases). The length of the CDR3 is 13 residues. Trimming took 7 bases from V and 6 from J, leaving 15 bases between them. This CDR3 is CASTQAGLAEAFF. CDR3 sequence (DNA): TGTGCCAGCACTCAAGCGGGGCTGGCTGAAGCTTTCTTT.

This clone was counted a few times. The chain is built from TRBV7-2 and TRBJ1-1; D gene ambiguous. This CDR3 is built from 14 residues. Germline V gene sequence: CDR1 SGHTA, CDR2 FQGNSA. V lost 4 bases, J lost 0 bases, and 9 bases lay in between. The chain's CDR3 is CASSSLLMNTEAFF. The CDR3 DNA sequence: TGTGCCAGCAGCTCCCTACTTATGAACACTGAAGCTTTCTTT.

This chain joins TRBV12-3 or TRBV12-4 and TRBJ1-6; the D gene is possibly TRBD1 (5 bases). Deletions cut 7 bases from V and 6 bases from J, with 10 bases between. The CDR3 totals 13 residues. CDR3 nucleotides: TGTGCCAGCACATTGACAGCTAATTCACCCCTCCACTTT. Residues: CASTLTANSPLHF.

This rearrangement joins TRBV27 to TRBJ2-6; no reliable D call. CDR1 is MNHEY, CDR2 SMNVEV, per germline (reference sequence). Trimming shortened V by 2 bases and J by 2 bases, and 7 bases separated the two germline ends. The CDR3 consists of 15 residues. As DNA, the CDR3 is TGTGCCAGCAGTTTAGGGCAACCTGGGGCCAACGTCCTGACTTTC. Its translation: CASSLGQPGANVLTF. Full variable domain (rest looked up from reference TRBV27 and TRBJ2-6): EAQVTQNPRYLITVTGKKLTVTCSQNMNHEYMSWYRQDPGLGLRQIYYSMNVEVTDKGDVPEGYKVSRKEKRNFPLILESPSPNQTSLYFCASSLGQPGANVLTFGAGSRLTVL.

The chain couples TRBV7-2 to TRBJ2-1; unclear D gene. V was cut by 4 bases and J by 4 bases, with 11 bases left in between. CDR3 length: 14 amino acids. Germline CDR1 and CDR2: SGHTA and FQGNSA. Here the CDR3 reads CASSYYRSYNEQFF. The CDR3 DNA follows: TGTGCCAGCAGCTATTACAGATCATACAATGAGCAGTTCTTC.

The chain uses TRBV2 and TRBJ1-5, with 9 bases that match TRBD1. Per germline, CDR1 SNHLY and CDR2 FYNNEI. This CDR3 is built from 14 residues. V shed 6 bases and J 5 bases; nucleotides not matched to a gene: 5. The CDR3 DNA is TGTGCCAGCAGCGCGGACAGGGGCGATCAGCCCCAGCATTTT. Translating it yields CASSADRGDQPQHF.

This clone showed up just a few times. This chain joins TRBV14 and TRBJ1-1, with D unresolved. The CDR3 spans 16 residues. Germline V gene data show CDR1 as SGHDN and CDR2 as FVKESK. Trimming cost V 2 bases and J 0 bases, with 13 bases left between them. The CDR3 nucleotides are TGTGCCAGCAGCCAATGGGCGTACAGACTGAACACTGAAGCTTTCTTT. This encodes CASSQWAYRLNTEAFF.

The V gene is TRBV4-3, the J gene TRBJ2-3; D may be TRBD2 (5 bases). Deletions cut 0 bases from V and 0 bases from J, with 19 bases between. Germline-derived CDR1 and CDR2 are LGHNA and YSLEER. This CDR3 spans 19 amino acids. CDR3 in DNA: TGCGCCAGCAGCCAAGACGAGGCGGGCGGCACTGCTAGCACAGATACGCAGTATTTT. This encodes CASSQDEAGGTASTDTQYF.

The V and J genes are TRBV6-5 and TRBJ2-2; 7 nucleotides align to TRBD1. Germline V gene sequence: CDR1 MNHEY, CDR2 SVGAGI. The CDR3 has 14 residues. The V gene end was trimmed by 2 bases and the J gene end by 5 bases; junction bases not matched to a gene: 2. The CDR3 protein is CASSYDRATGELFF. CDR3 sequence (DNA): TGTGCCAGCAGTTACGACAGGGCGACCGGGGAGCTGTTTTTT.

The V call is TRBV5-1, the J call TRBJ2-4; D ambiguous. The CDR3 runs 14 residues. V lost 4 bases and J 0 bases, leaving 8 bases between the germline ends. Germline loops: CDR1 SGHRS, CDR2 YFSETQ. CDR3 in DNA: TGCGCCAGCAGCACCGAGCCAGCCAAAAACATTCAGTACTTC. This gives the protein CASSTEPAKNIQYF.

The CDR3 bases are TGCAGCGTTCAGGGGGCCCGTGGTGGGGAGCTGTTTTTT. Translating gives CSVQGARGGELFF. This sequence joins TRBV29-1 and TRBJ2-2, with TRBD1 matching over 8 bases. J lost 8 bases, V lost 5 bases, and 7 bases had no gene match. The CDR3 is 13 residues long. CDR1 is SQVTM, CDR2 ANQGSEA, per germline.

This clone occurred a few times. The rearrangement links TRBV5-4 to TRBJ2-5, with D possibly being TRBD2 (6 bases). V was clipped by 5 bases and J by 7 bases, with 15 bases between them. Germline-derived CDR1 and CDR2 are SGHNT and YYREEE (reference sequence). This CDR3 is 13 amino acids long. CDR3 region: CASSAGQDGTQYF. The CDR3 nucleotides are TGTGCCAGCAGTGCGGGGCAAGATGGGACCCAGTACTTC.

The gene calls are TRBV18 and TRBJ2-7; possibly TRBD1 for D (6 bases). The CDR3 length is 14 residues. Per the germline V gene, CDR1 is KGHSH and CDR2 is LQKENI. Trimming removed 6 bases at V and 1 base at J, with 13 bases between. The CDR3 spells CASSTAQGSYEQYF. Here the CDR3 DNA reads TGTGCCAGCTCCACCGCGCAGGGGTCCTACGAGCAGTACTTC.

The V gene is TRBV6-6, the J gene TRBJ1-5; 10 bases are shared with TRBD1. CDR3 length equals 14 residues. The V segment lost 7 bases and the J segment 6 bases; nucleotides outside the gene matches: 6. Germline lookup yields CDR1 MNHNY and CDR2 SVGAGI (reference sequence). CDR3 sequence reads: CASNPTGGGQPQHF. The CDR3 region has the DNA TGTGCCAGCAACCCGACAGGGGGCGGTCAGCCCCAGCATTTT.

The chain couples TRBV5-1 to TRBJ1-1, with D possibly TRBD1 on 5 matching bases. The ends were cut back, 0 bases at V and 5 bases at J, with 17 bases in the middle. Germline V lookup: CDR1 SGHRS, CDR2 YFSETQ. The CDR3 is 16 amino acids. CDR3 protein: CASSLDVKGRGTEAFF. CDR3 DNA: TGCGCCAGCAGCTTGGACGTGAAGGGGCGAGGGACTGAAGCTTTCTTT.

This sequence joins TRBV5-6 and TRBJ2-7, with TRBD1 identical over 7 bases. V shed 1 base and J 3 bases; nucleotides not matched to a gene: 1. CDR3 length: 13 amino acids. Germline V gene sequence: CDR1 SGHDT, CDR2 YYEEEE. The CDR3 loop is CASSLNRGYEQYF. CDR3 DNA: TGTGCCAGCAGCTTGAACAGGGGCTACGAGCAGTACTTC.

Here the CDR3 DNA reads TGTGCCAGCAGCCAAGATAGGGACTCCCAGGGGGAAAAACTGTTTTTT. Translated: CASSQDRDSQGEKLFF. The genes are TRBV4-2 and TRBJ1-4; D perhaps matches TRBD1 (6 bases). There are 16 residues in the CDR3. The V end was cut by 0 bases, the J end by 8 bases, with 16 bases between. Germline CDR1 reads LGHNA; CDR2 reads YNFKEQ.

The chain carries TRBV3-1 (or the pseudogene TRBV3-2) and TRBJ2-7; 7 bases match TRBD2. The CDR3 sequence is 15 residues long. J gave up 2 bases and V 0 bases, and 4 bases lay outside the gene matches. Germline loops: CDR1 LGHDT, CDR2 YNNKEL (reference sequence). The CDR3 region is CASSQDSTSAYEQYF. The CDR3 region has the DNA TGTGCCAGCAGCCAAGATTCTACTAGCGCCTACGAGCAGTACTTC.

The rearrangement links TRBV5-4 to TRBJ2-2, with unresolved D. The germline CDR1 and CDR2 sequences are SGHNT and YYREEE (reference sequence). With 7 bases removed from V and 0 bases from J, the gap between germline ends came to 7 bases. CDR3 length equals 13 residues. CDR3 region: CASRTPNTGELFF. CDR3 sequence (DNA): TGTGCCAGCCGGACCCCGAACACCGGGGAGCTGTTTTTT.

CDR3 nucleotide sequence: TGTGCCAGCAGACGGACTAGCGGGAGGGCCGAGCAGTACTTC. The encoded protein is CASRRTSGRAEQYF. The V and J genes are TRBV25-1 and TRBJ2-7; 15 nucleotides agree with TRBD2. The germline V gene encodes CDR1 MGHDK and CDR2 SYGVNS. The junction had 3 bases not matched to a gene; V was cut back by 6 bases and J by 6 bases. The CDR3 is 14 residues long.

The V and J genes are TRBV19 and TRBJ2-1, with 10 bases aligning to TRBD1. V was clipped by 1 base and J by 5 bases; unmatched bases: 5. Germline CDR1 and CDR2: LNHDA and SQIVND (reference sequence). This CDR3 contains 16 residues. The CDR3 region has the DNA TGTGCCAGTAGTATAGGCGGGACAGGGGCACACAATGAGCAGTTCTTC. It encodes CASSIGGTGAHNEQFF.

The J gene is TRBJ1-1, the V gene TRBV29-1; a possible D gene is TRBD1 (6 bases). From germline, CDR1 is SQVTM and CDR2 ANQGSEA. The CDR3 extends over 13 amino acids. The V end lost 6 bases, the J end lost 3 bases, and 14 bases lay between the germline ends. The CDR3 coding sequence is TGCAGCGTCGAAACAGGGTGGGACACTGAAGCTTTCTTT. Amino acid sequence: CSVETGWDTEAFF.